The clone carrying this TCR beta chain was counted between two and nine times. The antigen is undetermined. The run of the v3.0 immunoSEQ assay was at survey level. For each individual sample, sequencing targeted roughly 40,000-50,000 T-cell genomes. TCRdb's copy holds only in-frame clones and misses some; the assay was immunoSEQ multiplex PCR. The table records tens of thousands of clones, about 82% of them present only once. Germline V CDR1 and CDR2: MNHEY, SMNVEV (reference sequence). The CDR3 covers 14 residues. Trimming removed 6 bases from V and 3 bases from J, with 15 bases in between. Per individual, the PBMC samples numbered at least one pre-ART and at least two post-ART. United States facilities provided treatment to all participants with HIV. The sample comes from a study of long-term antiretroviral therapy in people with HIV. Notes on the study in general: Once patients were on ART, diversity went higher but still fell short of transplant donor controls.

The chain combines TRBV27 with TRBJ2-7, with D possibly being TRBD1 (5 bases). This receptor was obtained from a man aged 18 to 30 with HIV. The sample here was unsorted PBMCs, taken 0.8 years before starting antiretroviral therapy. CDR3 sequence reads: CASSSRPQGYEQYF. The DNA of the CDR3 is TGTGCCAGCAGCTCCCGCCCTCAGGGCTACGAGCAGTACTTC.